A single sample gave rise to the 18 T cell receptor beta chains below, sequenced in a study of T cells in localized non-small cell lung cancer (dated by TCRdb to the early 2020s). The method behind the library was the immunoSEQ multiplex PCR assay. TCRdb re-hosts the immuneACCESS table, in-frame sequences only. Its copies lack some clones; in the studies checked, an unresolved V gene accounts for under half of them, and the cause for the rest is not known. The sample table lists 1,500 to 2,000 clones, 20% to 30% of them with a count of one. The ten biggest clones cover about 18% of the sample. The source material was normal lung tissue next to the tumor, sampled before any cancer treatment. Every receptor here comes from a male donor at least 60 years old with stage II lung adenocarcinoma.

This clone was counted only a few times. This sequence joins TRBV11-3 and TRBJ1-4; D ambiguous. The germline CDR1 and CDR2 sequences are SGHNT and YENEEA. The CDR3 is made up of 16 amino acids. Between the trimmed V and J ends, which lost 8 bases and 0 bases, there was a span of 16 bases. As DNA, the CDR3 is TGTGCCAGCCACGCGGGTAGACTGACAACTAATGAAAAACTGTTTTTT. Residues: CASHAGRLTTNEKLFF.

This clone rates as medium-sized. The chain employs TRBV11-3 and TRBJ2-1; 8 positions agree with TRBD2. The CDR3 has 16 residues. J gave up 3 bases and V 1 base, and 5 bases lay outside the gene matches. Looked up from germline, CDR1 is SGHNT and CDR2 is YENEEA. CDR3 sequence (DNA): TGTGCCAGCAGCTTAGTGGCGGGAGGATTCTACAATGAGCAGTTCTTC. Its protein is CASSLVAGGFYNEQFF.

The chain uses TRBV11-3 and TRBJ2-1, with TRBD2 identical over 14 bases. The CDR3 runs 16 residues. The germline gives CDR1 SGHNT, CDR2 YENEEA. Trimming removed 3 bases from V and 9 bases from J; junction bases left unmatched: 7. The chain's CDR3 is CASSLVGLAGDAEQFF. The CDR3, as DNA: TGTGCCAGCAGCTTGGTGGGACTAGCGGGAGACGCTGAGCAGTTCTTC.

The rearrangement joins TRBV19 to TRBJ2-6; a weak D match, TRBD2 (5 bases). This CDR3 has 14 residues. V lost 1 base, J lost 8 bases, and 9 bases lay in between. Germline lookup yields CDR1 LNHDA and CDR2 SQIVND (reference sequence). Written as DNA, the CDR3 is TGTGCCAGTAGTATAGCAAGGGAGTCCAACGTCCTGACTTTC. Translating it yields CASSIARESNVLTF.

The V and J genes are TRBV11-3 and TRBJ1-2, with 8 bases matching TRBD1. There are 17 residues in the CDR3. The germline gives CDR1 SGHNT, CDR2 YENEEA. J lost 7 bases, V lost 1 base, and 14 bases had no gene match. CDR3 bases: TGTGCCAGCAGCTTAGGGACAGGGAGACTGTCTGTGGGTGGCTACACCTTC. Its protein is CASSLGTGRLSVGGYTF.

V gene TRBV6-8 combines with J gene TRBJ2-5, with TRBD1 matching over 8 bases. The J segment lost 5 bases and the V segment lost 5 bases, leaving 4 bases of the junction unmatched. CDR1 MNHGY and CDR2 SAAAGT come from the germline V gene. The CDR3 consists of 13 residues. CDR3 amino acids: CASSANRGETQYF. The CDR3 nucleotides are TGTGCCAGCAGTGCCAACAGGGGGGAGACCCAGTACTTC.

This clone appeared a few times. This sequence joins TRBV6-8 and TRBJ2-2, with TRBD2 identical over 10 bases. The CDR3 contains 20 residues. Germline CDR1 reads MNHGY; CDR2 reads SAAAGT. Losses at the gene ends were 6 bases for V and 0 bases for J; bases not matched to a gene: 16. CDR3 region: CASRVGTSGTVKSNTGELFF. The CDR3 DNA reads as TGTGCCAGCAGGGTTGGAACTAGCGGGACCGTGAAGTCGAACACCGGGGAGCTGTTTTTT.

The chain carries TRBV10-3 and TRBJ2-3; D remains unclear. The CDR3 contains 14 residues. Germline V CDR1 and CDR2: ENHRY, SYGVKD. Trimming took off 0 bases at V and 0 bases at J, with 4 bases between the two ends. DNA of the CDR3: TGTGCCATCAGTGAGTCGCACAGCACAGATACGCAGTATTTT. It specifies CAISESHSTDTQYF.

Here the CDR3 DNA reads TGTGCCAGCAGCGTCAACCAAGGACAAGTCCTTATTGAAGCTTTCTTT. Encoded protein: CASSVNQGQVLIEAFF. The chain is built from TRBV28 and TRBJ1-1, with TRBD1 as a possible D gene (5 bases). Germline CDR1 is MDHEN and CDR2 is SYDVKM. This CDR3 is built from 16 residues. The ends were cut back, 6 bases at V and 7 bases at J, with 24 bases in the middle.

By proportion, this clone is large. The rearrangement uses TRBV23-1 and TRBJ2-7; TRBD2 aligns across 8 bases. TRBV23-1 is an ORF; its function is uncertain. CDR3 size: 14 residues. The V and J ends lost 10 bases and 5 bases, in that order; junction bases with no gene match: 13. This CDR3 reads CATLVPGGPNEQYF. CDR3 sequence (DNA): TGCGCCACCCTCGTCCCGGGAGGGCCTAACGAGCAGTACTTC.

Only a few counts were recorded for this clone. This chain joins TRBV9 and TRBJ1-2, with D possibly TRBD1 on 5 matching bases. V lost 5 bases, J lost 5 bases, and 10 bases lay in between. CDR3 length: 12 amino acids. In germline, CDR1 is SGDLS, CDR2 YYNGEE. DNA of the CDR3: TGTGCCAGCAGGCCGGACACATATGGCTACACCTTC. Protein product: CASRPDTYGYTF.

This clone came up a few times. The chain carries TRBV28 and TRBJ1-5; tentative D call: TRBD1 (5 bases). The germline CDR1 and CDR2 sequences are MDHEN and SYDVKM. The CDR3 extends over 12 amino acids. Trimming pared 5 bases from V and 10 bases from J, leaving 12 bases between. Here the CDR3 DNA reads TGTGCCAGCAGTCCTCCTAGGGGTCCCCAGCATTTT. This translates into CASSPPRGPQHF.

Relative to its sample, this clone is medium-sized. The chain recombines TRBV11-3 with TRBJ1-4; D uncertain. This CDR3 spans 17 amino acids. Germline lookup yields CDR1 SGHNT and CDR2 YENEEA. The V gene lost 4 bases and the J gene lost 0 bases, with 15 bases spanning the gap. The CDR3 loop is CASSSYETAATNEKLFF. The CDR3 coding sequence is TGTGCCAGCAGCTCGTATGAGACGGCCGCAACTAATGAAAAACTGTTTTTT.

The chain is built from TRBV5-1 and TRBJ2-7; D is uncertain. CDR1 and CDR2 from the germline V gene are SGHRS and YFSETQ. The CDR3 extends over 14 amino acids. V was cut by 0 bases and J by 6 bases, with 13 bases left in between. CDR3 amino acids: CASSLELGRAEQYF. In DNA, the CDR3 is TGCGCCAGCAGCTTGGAGCTTGGTCGGGCCGAGCAGTACTTC. Full variable domain (missing parts from reference TRBV5-1 and TRBJ2-7): KAGVTQTPRYLIKTRGQQVTLSCSPISGHRSVSWYQQTPGQGLQFLFEYFSETQRNKGNFPGRFSGRQFSNSRSEMNVSTLELGDSALYLCASSLELGRAEQYFGPGTRLTVT.

By share of the sample, this clone is medium-sized. This sequence joins TRBV6-8 and TRBJ1-1; D uncertain. The V gene's germline CDR1 is MNHGY and CDR2 SAAAGT. The V and J ends lost 2 bases and 4 bases respectively, with 8 bases between them. The CDR3 has 13 amino acids. CDR3 DNA: TGTGCCAGCAGTTACCCCTGGGTCACTGAAGCTTTCTTT. Its protein product is CASSYPWVTEAFF.

V is TRBV28 and J is TRBJ1-2; no firm D call. Germline V gene sequence: CDR1 MDHEN, CDR2 SYDVKM. The CDR3 is 12 amino acids. V shed 3 bases and J shed 10 bases, with 12 bases lying between them. The CDR3 reads CASSFEVPSYTF. CDR3 coding DNA: TGTGCCAGCAGTTTCGAAGTTCCCTCCTACACCTTC.

The chain carries TRBV9 and TRBJ2-7, with a weak D call TRBD1 (5 bases). CDR1 and CDR2 from the germline V gene are SGDLS and YYNGEE. V gave up 7 bases and J gave up 7 bases, with 21 bases separating them. CDR3 length: 14 residues. CDR3 in amino acids: CASAGTGPYEEQYF. For the CDR3, the DNA is TGTGCCAGCGCTGGTACAGGCCCTTATGAGGAGCAGTACTTC.

The chain has TRBV6-8 and TRBJ2-2, with 12 positions matching TRBD2. J lost 5 bases, V lost 4 bases, and 2 bases had no gene match. This CDR3 contains 15 residues. Germline V gives CDR1 MNHGY, CDR2 SAAAGT. In DNA, the CDR3 is TGTGCCAGCAGTTGGGGACTAGCGGGTACCGGGGAGCTGTTTTTT. Translation gives CASSWGLAGTGELFF.